This TCR beta chain originates from a study of blood T cell repertoires in COVID-19. Study context: PBMCs, B-cell-depleted T cells, or T cells were the source of the cDNA or gDNA that made up the material.

Assay: immunoSEQ multiplex PCR; the TCRdb copy retains only in-frame clones and omits some. Of around 500,000 clones listed, more than 85% are singletons. The germline V gene encodes CDR1 LGHDT and CDR2 YNNKEL (reference sequence). The CDR3 has 14 amino acids. V was clipped by 2 bases and J by 6 bases; unmatched bases: 5. This clone has just one count. This sequence joins TRBV3-1 (or the pseudogene TRBV3-2) and TRBJ2-7, with TRBD1 matching 9 bases. The TCR sequence derives from a woman aged 55 to 70 who had recovered from COVID-19. Sequencing was carried out using PBMCs or T cells enriched from blood (not recorded which). For the CDR3, the DNA is TGTGCCAGCAGCCAAAAAGGGACAGGGAGCGAGCAGTACTTC. Protein product: CASSQKGTGSEQYF.